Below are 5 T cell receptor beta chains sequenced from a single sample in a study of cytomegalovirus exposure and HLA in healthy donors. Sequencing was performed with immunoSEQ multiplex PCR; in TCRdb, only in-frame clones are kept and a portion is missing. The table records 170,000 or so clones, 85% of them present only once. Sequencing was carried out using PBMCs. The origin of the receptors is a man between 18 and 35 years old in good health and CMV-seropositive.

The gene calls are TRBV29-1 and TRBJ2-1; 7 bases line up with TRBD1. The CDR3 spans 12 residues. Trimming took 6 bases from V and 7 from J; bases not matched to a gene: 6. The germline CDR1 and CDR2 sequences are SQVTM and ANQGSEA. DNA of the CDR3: TGCAGCGTAAGAAGGGGGCTGAATGAGCAGTTCTTC. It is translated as CSVRRGLNEQFF.

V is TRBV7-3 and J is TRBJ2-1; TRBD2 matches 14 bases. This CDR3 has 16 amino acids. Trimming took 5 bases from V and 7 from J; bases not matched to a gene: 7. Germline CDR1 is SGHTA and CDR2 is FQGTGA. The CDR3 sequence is CASSRQGLAGVNEQFF. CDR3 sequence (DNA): TGTGCCAGCAGCCGACAGGGACTAGCGGGAGTTAATGAGCAGTTCTTC. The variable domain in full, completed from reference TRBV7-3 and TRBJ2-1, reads GAGVSQTPSNKVTEKGKYVELRCDPISGHTALYWYRQSLGQGPEFLIYFQGTGAADDSGLPNDRFFAVRPEGSVSTLKIQRTERGDSAVYLCASSRQGLAGVNEQFFGPGTRLTVL.

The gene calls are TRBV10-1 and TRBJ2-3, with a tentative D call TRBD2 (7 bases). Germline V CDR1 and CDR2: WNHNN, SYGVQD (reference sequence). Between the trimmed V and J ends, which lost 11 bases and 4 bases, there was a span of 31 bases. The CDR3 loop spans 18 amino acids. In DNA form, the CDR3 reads TGCGCCGTTCTGATGGGGGGGGGCTTGAGTTTAAGGCCAGATACGCAGTATTTT. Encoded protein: CAVLMGGGLSLRPDTQYF.

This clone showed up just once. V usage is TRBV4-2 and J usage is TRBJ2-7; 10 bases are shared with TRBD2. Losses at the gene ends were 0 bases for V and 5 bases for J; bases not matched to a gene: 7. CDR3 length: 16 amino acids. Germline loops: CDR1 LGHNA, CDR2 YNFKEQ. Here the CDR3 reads CASSQDLLAGGHEQYF. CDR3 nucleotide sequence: TGTGCCAGCAGCCAAGATCTGTTAGCGGGAGGCCACGAGCAGTACTTC.

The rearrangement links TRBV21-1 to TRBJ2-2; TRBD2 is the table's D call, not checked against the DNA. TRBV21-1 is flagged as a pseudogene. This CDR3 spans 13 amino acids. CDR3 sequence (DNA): TGTGCCAGCTCGGACTGGAACACCGGGGAGCTGTTTTTT. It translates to CASSDWNTGELFF.